One sample yielded the 3 T cell receptor beta chains listed below, sequenced in a study of cytomegalovirus exposure and HLA in healthy donors. It was with 60 Vbeta and 13 Jbeta primers that the PCR ran. Libraries were prepared by immunoSEQ multiplex PCR; TCRdb keeps only in-frame clonotypes and omits some of them. The sample has around 140,000 clones; approximately 77% are singletons. The sample consisted of PBMCs. These receptors were taken from a woman in her thirties or forties in good health and CMV-seronegative.

V usage is TRBV6-1 and J usage is TRBJ2-7; D is perhaps TRBD1 (6 bases). This CDR3 comprises 17 residues. V was trimmed by 1 base and J by 3 bases, leaving 19 bases between them. Germline V gene sequence: CDR1 MNHNS, CDR2 SASEGT. CDR3 sequence (DNA): TGTGCCAGCAGTGAAGATTGGGGCAAAGGGGGACGCTACGAGCAGTACTTC. Translated, it gives CASSEDWGKGGRYEQYF.

The chain recombines TRBV7-2 with TRBJ1-2; 7 positions agree with TRBD1. Germline-derived CDR1 and CDR2 are SGHTA and FQGNSA. This CDR3 has 17 amino acids. J was trimmed by 3 bases and V by 5 bases; bases with no gene match: 15. CDR3 bases: TGTGCCAGCAGCCCTAACCCGGGGATGGGACAGCACTATGGCTACACCTTC. Translated, it gives CASSPNPGMGQHYGYTF.

This clone occurred a few times. The chain carries TRBV28 and TRBJ1-2; the match to TRBD1 covers 9 bases. Germline V gene sequence: CDR1 MDHEN, CDR2 SYDVKM. The V segment lost 6 bases and the J segment 7 bases; nucleotides outside the gene matches: 15. The CDR3 runs 16 residues. The CDR3 region has the DNA TGTGCCAGCAGCACTTCTTTCGGGACAGGGTCAGGTGGCTACACCTTC. It specifies CASSTSFGTGSGGYTF.